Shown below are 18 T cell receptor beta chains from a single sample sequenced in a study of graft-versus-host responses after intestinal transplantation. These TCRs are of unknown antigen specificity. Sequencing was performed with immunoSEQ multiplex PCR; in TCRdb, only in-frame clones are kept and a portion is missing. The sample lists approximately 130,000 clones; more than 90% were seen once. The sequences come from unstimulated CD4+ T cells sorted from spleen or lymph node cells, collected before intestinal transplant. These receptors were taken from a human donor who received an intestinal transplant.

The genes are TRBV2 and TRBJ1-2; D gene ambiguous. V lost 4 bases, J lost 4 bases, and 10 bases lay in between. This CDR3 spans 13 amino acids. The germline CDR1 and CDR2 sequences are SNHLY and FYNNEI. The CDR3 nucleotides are TGTGCCAGCAGTGTCCTTGAATCCTATGGCTACACCTTC. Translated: CASSVLESYGYTF.

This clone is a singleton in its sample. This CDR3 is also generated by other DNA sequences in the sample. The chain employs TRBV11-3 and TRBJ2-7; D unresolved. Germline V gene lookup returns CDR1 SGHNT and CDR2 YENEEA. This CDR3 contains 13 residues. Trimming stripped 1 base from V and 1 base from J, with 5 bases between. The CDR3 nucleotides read TGTGCCAGCAGCTTAGGCGGATCCTACGAGCAGTACTTC. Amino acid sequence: CASSLGGSYEQYF.

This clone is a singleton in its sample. The CDR3 DNA reads as TGTGCCAGCAGCTTTGGTATCGGGGGCTCCTACAATGAGCAGTTCTTC. This codes for CASSFGIGGSYNEQFF. This sequence joins TRBV11-2 and TRBJ2-1; D possibly corresponds to TRBD2 (6 bases). The CDR3 extends over 16 amino acids. V shed 3 bases and J shed 0 bases, with 12 bases lying between them. CDR1 and CDR2 (germline): SGHAT, FQNNGV.

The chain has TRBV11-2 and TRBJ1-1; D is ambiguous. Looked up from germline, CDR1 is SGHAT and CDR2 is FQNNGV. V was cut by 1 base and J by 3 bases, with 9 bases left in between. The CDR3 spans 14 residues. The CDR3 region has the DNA TGTGCCAGCAGCTTAGTGTACCCTGACACTGAAGCTTTCTTT. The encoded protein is CASSLVYPDTEAFF.

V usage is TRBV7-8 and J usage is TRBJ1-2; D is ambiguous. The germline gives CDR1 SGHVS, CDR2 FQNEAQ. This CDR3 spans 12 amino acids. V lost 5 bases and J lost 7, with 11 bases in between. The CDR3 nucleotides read TGTGCCAGCAGCCGTGACATGGCTGGCTACACCTTC. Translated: CASSRDMAGYTF.

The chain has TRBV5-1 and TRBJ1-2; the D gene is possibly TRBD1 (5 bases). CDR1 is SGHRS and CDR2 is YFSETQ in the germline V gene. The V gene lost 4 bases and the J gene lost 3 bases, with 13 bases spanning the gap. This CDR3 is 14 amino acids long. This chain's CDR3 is CASSPGRADYGYTF. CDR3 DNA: TGCGCCAGCAGCCCGGGCAGGGCAGACTATGGCTACACCTTC. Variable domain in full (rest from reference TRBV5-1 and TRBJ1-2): KAGVTQTPRYLIKTRGQQVTLSCSPISGHRSVSWYQQTPGQGLQFLFEYFSETQRNKGNFPGRFSGRQFSNSRSEMNVSTLELGDSALYLCASSPGRADYGYTFGSGTRLTVV.

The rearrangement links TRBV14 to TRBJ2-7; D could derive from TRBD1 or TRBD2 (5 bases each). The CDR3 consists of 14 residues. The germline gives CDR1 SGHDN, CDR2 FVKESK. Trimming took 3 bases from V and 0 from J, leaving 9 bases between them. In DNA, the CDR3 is TGTGCCAGCAGCCAGACGGGACCCTCCTACGAGCAGTACTTC. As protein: CASSQTGPSYEQYF.

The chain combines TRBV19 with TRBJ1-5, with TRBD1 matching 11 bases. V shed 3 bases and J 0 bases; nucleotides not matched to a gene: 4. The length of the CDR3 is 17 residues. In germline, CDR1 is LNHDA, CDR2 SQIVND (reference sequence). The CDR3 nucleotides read TGTGCCAGTAGTATCGGGACAGGGGGGTATAGCAATCAGCCCCAGCATTTT. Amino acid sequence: CASSIGTGGYSNQPQHF.

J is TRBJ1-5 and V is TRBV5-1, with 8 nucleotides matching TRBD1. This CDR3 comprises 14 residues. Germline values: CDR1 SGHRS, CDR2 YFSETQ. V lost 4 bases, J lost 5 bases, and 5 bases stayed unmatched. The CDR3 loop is CASSAGQGDQPQHF. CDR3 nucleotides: TGCGCCAGCAGCGCCGGACAGGGCGATCAGCCCCAGCATTTT. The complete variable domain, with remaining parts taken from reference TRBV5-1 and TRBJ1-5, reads KAGVTQTPRYLIKTRGQQVTLSCSPISGHRSVSWYQQTPGQGLQFLFEYFSETQRNKGNFPGRFSGRQFSNSRSEMNVSTLELGDSALYLCASSAGQGDQPQHFGDGTRLSIL.

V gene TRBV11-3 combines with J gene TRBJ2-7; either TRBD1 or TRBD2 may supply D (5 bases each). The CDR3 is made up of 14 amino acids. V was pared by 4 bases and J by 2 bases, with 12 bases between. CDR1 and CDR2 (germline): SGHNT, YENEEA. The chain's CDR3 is CASSSGTVTYEQYF. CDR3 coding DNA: TGTGCCAGCAGCTCCGGGACGGTAACCTACGAGCAGTACTTC.

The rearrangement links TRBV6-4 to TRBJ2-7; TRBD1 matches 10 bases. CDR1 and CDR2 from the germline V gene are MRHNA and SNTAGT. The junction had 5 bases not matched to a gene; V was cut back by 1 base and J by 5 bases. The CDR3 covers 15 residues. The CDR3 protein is CASSDLGQGNNEQYF. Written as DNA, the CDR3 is TGTGCCAGCAGTGACTTGGGACAGGGGAACAACGAGCAGTACTTC.

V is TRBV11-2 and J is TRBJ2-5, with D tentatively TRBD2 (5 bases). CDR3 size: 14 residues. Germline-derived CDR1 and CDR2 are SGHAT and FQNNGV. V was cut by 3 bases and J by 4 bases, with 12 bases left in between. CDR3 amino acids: CASSLPGRRETQYF. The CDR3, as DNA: TGTGCCAGCAGCTTGCCGGGAAGACGAGAGACCCAGTACTTC. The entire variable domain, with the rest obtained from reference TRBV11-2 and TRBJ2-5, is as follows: EAGVAQSPRYKIIEKRQSVAFWCNPISGHATLYWYQQILGQGPKLLIQFQNNGVVDDSQLPKDRFSAERLKGVDSTLKIQPAKLEDSAVYLCASSLPGRRETQYFGPGTRLLVL.

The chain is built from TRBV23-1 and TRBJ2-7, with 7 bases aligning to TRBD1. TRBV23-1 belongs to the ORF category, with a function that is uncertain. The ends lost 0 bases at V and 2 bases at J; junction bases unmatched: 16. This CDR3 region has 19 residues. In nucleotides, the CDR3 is TGCGCCAGCAGTCAATCGGGACAGATCTGGGATTTGGGGGCCTACGAGCAGTACTTC. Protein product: CASSQSGQIWDLGAYEQYF.

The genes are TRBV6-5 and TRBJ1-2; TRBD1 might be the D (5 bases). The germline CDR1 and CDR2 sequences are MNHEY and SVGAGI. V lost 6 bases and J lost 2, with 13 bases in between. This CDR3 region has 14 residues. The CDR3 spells CASSPSGRNYGYTF. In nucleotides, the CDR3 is TGTGCCAGCAGCCCTTCGGGACGGAACTATGGCTACACCTTC.

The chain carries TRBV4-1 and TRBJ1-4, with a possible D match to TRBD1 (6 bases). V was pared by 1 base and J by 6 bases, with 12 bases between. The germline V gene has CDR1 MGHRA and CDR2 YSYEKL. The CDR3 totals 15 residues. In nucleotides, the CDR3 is TGCGCCAGCAGCCAAGGCGGGACACGCGATGAAAAACTGTTTTTT. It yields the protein CASSQGGTRDEKLFF.

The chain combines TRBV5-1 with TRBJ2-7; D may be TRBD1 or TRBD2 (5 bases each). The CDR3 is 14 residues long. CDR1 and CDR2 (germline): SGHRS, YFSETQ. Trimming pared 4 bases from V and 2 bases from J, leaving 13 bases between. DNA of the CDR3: TGCGCCAGCAGCCCCCGGGACCTAGCCTACGAGCAGTACTTC. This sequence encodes CASSPRDLAYEQYF.

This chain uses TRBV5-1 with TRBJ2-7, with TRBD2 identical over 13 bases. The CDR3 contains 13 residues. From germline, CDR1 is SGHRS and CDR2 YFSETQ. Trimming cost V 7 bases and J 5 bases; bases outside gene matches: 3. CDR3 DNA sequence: TGCGCCAGCTTCGGACTAGCGGGGGACGAGCAGTACTTC. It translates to CASFGLAGDEQYF.

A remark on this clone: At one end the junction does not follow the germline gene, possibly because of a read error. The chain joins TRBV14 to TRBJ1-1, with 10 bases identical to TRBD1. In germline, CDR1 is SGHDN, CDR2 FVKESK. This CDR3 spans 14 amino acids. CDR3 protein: CASSQGRGQGGWIF. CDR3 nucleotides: TGTGCCAGCAGCCAAGGTAGAGGACAGGGGGGCTGGATCTTT. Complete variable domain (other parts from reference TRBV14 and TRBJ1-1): EAGVTQFPSHSVIEKGQTVTLRCDPISGHDNLYWYRRVMGKEIKFLLHFVKESKQDESGMPNNRFLAERTGGTYSTLKVQPAELEDSGVYFCASSQGRGQGGWIFGQGTRLTVV.